This T cell receptor (beta chain) was recovered during a study of ipilimumab plus nivolumab after autologous stem cell transplantation. Study at large: DLBCL patients had primary refractory or relapsed disease. Study conclusions and caveats: Authors suggest TCR repertoire, Treg phenotype and gut microbiota support further study.

Libraries were prepared by immunoSEQ multiplex PCR; TCRdb keeps only in-frame clonotypes and omits some of them. The sample has 10,000 to 15,000 clones; 55% to 85% are singletons. Per the germline V gene, CDR1 is LNHDA and CDR2 is SQIVND (reference sequence). CDR3 length equals 13 residues. Trimming removed 0 bases at V and 7 bases at J, with 9 bases between. Details on this clone: Its antigen is not known.

Dosing: nivolumab 3 mg/kg IV, weeks 1, 4, 7, 10, then every two weeks to week 26. The V and J genes are TRBV19 and TRBJ1-1; a weak D match, TRBD1 (5 bases). The TCR sequence derives from a male donor with diffuse large B-cell lymphoma. The sequencing here drew on PBMCs, taken in a trial of ipilimumab plus nivolumab as post-transplant consolidation. The CDR3 protein is CASSIDKGREAFF. CDR3 coding DNA: TGTGCCAGTAGTATAGATAAGGGGCGTGAAGCTTTCTTT.